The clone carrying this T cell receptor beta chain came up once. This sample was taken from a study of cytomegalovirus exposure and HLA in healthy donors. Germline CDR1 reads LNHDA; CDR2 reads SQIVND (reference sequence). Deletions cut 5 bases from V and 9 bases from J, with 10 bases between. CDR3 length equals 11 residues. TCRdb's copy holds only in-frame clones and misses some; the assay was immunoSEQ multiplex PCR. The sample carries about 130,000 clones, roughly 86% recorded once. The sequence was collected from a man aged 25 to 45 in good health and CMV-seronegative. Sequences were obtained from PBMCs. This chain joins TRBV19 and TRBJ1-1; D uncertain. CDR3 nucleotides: TGTGCCAGTAGTTGGGCAGGAAAAGCTTTCTTT. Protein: CASSWAGKAFF.